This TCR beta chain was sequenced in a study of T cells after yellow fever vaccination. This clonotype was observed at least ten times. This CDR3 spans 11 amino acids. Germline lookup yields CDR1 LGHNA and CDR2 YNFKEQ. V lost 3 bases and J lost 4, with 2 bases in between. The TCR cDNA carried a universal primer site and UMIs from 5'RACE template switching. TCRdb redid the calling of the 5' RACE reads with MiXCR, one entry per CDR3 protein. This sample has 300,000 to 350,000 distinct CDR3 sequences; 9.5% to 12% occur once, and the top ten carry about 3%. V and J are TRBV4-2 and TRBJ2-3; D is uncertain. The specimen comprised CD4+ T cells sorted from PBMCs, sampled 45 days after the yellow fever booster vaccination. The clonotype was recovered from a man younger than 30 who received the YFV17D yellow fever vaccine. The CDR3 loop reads CASSHSDTQYF. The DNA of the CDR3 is TGTGCCAGCAGCCACTCAGATACGCAGTATTTT.